This T cell receptor (beta chain) originates from a study of Tregs in tolerant kidney transplant recipients. Study-level points and caveats: Biological reproducibility was not directly addressed in this study. Validation in larger populations is needed because few patients were studied. Tregs expanded with activated donor B cells seemed most donor-specific.

This CDR3 is 15 amino acids long. The ends were cut back, 1 base at V and 5 bases at J, with 14 bases in the middle. CDR1 and CDR2 from the germline V gene are MGHRA and YSYEKL. Unstimulated Tregs (CD4+CD25+CD127-) and CD4+CD25- non-Tregs were sorted from PBMCs. This table comes from immunoSEQ multiplex PCR, and its TCRdb copy is limited to in-frame clones, with some not included. The sample holds about 59,000 clones, around 83% seen once. On this clone itself: Antigen: not known.

The sequence derives from a human donor in good health. The material sequenced was CD4+ T cells from blood. This chain connects TRBV4-1 to TRBJ2-5; no clear D gene. The CDR3 sequence: CASSQVKEYWETQYF. The CDR3 region has the DNA TGCGCCAGCAGCCAAGTGAAGGAGTACTGGGAGACCCAGTACTTC.